The T cell receptor (beta chain) under discussion was sequenced for a study of CD8 T cells in acute hepatitis C reinfection. Study-wide results and caveats: Diversity was high, without significant differences between resolver and chronic groups.

The sample's time point: naive CD8 control sorted from an acute-time-point sample. Worth noting for this clone: No antigen is known for it.

Deletions cut 3 bases from V and 4 bases from J, with 7 bases between. This CDR3 comprises 13 residues. Germline V gene sequence: CDR1 LNHDA, CDR2 SQIVND (reference sequence). Produced via immunoSEQ multiplex PCR; TCRdb's table is partial and in-frame only. The data hold approximately 40,000 clones, with 70% to 90% observed a single time. This TCR was recovered from a woman younger than 35 who spontaneously cleared hepatitis C infection. Sequences were obtained from naive CD8+ T cells from PBMCs. The rearrangement links TRBV19 to TRBJ2-1; no definite D call. The CDR3 DNA reads TGTGCCAGTAGTATGATGGTATACAATGAGCAGTTCTTC. This translates into CASSMMVYNEQFF.